The clone carrying this T cell receptor beta chain has just a few counts. Its antigen is still unknown. Template switching by 5'RACE produced TCR cDNA, adding a universal primer site and UMIs. TCRdb redid the calling of the 5' RACE reads with MiXCR, one entry per CDR3 protein. The sample lists under 600,000 distinct CDR3 sequences; about 13% were seen once. The data are from a study of T cells after yellow fever vaccination. Study-level points and caveats: Peak timing came faster in the weaker secondary response, day 5 versus 15.

With 0 bases removed from V and 0 bases from J, the gap between germline ends came to 15 bases. This CDR3 region has 18 residues. Germline CDR1 is LGHNA and CDR2 is YSLEER. The chain uses TRBV4-3 and TRBJ2-1, with unresolved D. The receptor was isolated from a man aged 25 to 40 who received the YFV17D yellow fever vaccine. The specimen comprised PBMCs, sampled on the day of the yellow fever booster vaccination. The CDR3 sequence is CASSQDPERHNSYNEQFF. As DNA, the CDR3 is TGCGCCAGCAGCCAAGATCCCGAACGACATAACTCCTACAATGAGCAGTTCTTC.